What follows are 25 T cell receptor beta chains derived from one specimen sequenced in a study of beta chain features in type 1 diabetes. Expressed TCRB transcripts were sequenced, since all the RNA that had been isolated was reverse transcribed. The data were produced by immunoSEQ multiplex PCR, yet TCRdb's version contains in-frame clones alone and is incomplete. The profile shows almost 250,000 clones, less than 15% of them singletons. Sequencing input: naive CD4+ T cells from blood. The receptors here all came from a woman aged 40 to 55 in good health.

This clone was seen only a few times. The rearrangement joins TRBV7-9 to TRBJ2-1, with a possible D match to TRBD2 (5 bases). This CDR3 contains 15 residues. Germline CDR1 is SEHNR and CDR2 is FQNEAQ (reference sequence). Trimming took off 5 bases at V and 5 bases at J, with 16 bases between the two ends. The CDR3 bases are TGTGCCAGCAGCCCTATCGGGAAATCAAACAATGAGCAGTTCTTC. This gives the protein CASSPIGKSNNEQFF.

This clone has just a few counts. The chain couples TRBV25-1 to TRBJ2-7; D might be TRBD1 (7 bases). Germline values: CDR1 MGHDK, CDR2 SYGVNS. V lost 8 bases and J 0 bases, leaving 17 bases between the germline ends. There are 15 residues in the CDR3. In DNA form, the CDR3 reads TGTGCCAGCGGAGGGGGCGGGCTTAGCTCCTACGAGCAGTACTTC. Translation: CASGGGGLSSYEQYF.

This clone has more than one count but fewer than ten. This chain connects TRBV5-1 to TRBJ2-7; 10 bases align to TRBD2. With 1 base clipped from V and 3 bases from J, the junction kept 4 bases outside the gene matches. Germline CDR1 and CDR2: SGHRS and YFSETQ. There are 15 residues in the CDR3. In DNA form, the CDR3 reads TGCGCCAGCAGCTTGCTAGCGGGGGCCAACTACGAGCAGTACTTC. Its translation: CASSLLAGANYEQYF.

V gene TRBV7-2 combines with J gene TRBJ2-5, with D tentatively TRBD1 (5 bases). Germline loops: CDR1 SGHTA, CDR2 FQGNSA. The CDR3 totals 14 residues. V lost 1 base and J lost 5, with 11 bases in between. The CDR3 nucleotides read TGTGCCAGCAGCTTAGGGGGCCAAAAGGAGACCCAGTACTTC. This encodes CASSLGGQKETQYF.

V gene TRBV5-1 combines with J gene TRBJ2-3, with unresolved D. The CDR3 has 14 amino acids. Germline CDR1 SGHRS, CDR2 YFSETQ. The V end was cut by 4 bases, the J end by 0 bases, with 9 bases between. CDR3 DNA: TGCGCCAGCAGCGGAGTGCCGAGCACAGATACGCAGTATTTT. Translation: CASSGVPSTDTQYF.

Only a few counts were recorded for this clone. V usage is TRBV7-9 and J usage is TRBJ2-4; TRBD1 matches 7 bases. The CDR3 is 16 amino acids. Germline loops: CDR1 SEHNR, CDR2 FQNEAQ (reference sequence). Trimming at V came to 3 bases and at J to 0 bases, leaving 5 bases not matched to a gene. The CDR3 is CASSLGQGVAKNIQYF. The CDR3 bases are TGTGCCAGCAGCTTGGGGCAGGGGGTAGCCAAAAACATTCAGTACTTC.

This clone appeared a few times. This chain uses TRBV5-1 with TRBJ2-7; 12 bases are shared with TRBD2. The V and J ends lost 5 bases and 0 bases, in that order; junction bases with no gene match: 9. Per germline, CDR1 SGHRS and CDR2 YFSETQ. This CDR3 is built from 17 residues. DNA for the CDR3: TGCGCCAGCAGACGCAGACTAGCGGGGGAGTCCTCCTACGAGCAGTACTTC. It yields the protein CASRRRLAGESSYEQYF. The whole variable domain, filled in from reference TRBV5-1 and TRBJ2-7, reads KAGVTQTPRYLIKTRGQQVTLSCSPISGHRSVSWYQQTPGQGLQFLFEYFSETQRNKGNFPGRFSGRQFSNSRSEMNVSTLELGDSALYLCASRRRLAGESSYEQYFGPGTRLTVT.

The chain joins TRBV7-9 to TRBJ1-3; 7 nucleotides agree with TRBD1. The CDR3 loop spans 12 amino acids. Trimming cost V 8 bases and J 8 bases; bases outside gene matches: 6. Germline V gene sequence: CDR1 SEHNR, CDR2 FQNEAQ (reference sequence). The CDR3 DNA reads TGTGCCAGCGGATTACAGGGGCACACCATATATTTT. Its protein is CASGLQGHTIYF.

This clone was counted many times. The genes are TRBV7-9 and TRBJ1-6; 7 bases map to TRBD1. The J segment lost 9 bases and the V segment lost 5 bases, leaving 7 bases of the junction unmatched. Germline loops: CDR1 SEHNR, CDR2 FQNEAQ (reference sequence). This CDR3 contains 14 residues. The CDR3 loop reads CASSRDRESSPLHF. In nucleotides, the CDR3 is TGTGCCAGCAGCCGCGACAGGGAAAGTTCACCCCTCCACTTT.

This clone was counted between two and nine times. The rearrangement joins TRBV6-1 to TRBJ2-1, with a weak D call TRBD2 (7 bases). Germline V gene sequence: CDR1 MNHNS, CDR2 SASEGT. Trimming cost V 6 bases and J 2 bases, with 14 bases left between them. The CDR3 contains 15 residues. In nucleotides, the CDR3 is TGTGCCAGCAGAGTAACGGGGGGCGCCTACAATGAGCAGTTCTTC. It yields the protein CASRVTGGAYNEQFF.

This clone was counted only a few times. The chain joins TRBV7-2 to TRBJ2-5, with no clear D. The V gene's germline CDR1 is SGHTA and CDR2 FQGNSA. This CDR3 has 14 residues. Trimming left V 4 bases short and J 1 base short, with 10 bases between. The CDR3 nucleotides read TGTGCCAGCAGCTGGCGGCCGGTCCAAGAGACCCAGTACTTC. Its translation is CASSWRPVQETQYF.

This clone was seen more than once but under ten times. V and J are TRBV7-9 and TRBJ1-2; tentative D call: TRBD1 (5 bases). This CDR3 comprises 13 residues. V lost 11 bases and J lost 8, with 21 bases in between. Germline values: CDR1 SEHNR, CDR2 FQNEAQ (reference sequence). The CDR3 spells CAGRKGDWGGYTF. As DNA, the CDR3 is TGTGCCGGGAGGAAGGGTGACTGGGGCGGCTACACCTTC.

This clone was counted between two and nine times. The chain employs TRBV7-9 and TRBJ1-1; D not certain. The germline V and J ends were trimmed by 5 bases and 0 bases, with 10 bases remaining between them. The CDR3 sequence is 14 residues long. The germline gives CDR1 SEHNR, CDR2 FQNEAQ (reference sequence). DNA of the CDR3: TGTGCCAGCAGCACGGGAGTGATGAACACTGAAGCTTTCTTT. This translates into CASSTGVMNTEAFF.

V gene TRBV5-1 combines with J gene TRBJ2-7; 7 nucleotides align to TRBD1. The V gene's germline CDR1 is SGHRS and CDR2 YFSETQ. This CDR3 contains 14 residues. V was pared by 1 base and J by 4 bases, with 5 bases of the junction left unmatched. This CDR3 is CASSLQQGNYEQYF. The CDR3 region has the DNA TGCGCCAGCAGCTTGCAACAGGGGAATTACGAGCAGTACTTC.

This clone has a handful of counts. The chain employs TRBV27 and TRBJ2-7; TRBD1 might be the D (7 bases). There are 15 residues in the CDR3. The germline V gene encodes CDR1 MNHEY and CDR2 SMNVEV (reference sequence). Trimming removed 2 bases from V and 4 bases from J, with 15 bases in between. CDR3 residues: CASSLRLTGTYEQYF. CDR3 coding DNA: TGTGCCAGCAGTTTACGCTTGACAGGGACTTACGAGCAGTACTTC.

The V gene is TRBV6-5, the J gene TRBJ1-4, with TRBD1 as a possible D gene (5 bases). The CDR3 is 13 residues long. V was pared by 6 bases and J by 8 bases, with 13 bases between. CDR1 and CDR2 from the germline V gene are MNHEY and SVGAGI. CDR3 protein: CASRAPGLEKLFF. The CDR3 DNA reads TGTGCCAGCAGGGCTCCGGGACTAGAAAAACTGTTTTTT.

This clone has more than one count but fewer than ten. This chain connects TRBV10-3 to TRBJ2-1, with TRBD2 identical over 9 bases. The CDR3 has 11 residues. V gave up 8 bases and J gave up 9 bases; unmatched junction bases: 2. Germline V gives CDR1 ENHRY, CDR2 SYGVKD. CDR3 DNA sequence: TGTGCCATCGGAGCGGGGGGTGAGCAGTTCTTC. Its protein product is CAIGAGGEQFF.

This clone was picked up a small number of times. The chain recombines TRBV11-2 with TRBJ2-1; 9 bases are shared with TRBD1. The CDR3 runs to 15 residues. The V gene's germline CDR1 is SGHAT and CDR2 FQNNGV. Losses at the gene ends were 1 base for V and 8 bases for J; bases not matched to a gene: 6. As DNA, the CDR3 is TGTGCCAGCAGCTTAGTCGGGACAGGGCCCCATGAGCAGTTCTTC. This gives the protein CASSLVGTGPHEQFF.

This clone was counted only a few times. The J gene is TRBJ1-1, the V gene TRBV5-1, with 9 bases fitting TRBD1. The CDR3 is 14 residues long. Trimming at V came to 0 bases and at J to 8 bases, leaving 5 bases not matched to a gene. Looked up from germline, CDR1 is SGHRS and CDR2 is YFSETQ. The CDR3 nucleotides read TGCGCCAGCAGCTTGGCTTTGGGACAGGGAGAAGCTTTCTTT. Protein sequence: CASSLALGQGEAFF.

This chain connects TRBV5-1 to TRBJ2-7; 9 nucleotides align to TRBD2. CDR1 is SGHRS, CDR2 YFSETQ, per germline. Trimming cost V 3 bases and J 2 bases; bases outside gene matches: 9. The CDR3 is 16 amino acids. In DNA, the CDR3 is TGCGCCAGCAGCTCGCTAGCGGGGAGAAAGCCCTACGAGCAGTACTTC. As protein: CASSSLAGRKPYEQYF.

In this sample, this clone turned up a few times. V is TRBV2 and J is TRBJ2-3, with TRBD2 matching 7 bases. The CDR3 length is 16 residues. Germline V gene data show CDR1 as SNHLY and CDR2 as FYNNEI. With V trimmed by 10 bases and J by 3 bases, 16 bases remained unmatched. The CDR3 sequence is CATVWWGGLQTDTQYF. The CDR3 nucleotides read TGTGCCACCGTCTGGTGGGGGGGACTCCAGACAGATACGCAGTATTTT.

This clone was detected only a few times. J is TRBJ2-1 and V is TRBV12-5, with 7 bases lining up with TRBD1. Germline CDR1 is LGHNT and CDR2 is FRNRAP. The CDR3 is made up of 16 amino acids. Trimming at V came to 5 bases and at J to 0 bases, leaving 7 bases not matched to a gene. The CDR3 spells CASGPRTGSSYNEQFF. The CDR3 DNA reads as TGTGCTAGTGGTCCGAGGACAGGCAGCTCCTACAATGAGCAGTTCTTC.

The CDR3 reads CASSLGVGGPQHF. CDR3 bases: TGTGCCAGCAGCTTAGGCGTTGGCGGGCCCCAGCATTTT. The chain combines TRBV11-2 with TRBJ1-5; no definite D call. V shed 1 base and J shed 9 bases, with 10 bases lying between them. Per the germline V gene, CDR1 is SGHAT and CDR2 is FQNNGV. The CDR3 has 13 amino acids.

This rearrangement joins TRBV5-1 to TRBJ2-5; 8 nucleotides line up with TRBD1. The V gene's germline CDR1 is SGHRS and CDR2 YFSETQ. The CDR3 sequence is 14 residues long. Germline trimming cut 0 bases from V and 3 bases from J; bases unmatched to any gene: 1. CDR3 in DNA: TGCGCCAGCAGCTTGGACAGGGGGGAAGAGACCCAGTACTTC. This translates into CASSLDRGEETQYF.

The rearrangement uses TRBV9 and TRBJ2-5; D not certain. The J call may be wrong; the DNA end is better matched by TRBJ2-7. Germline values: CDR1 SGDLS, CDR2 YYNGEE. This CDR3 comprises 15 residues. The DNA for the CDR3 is TGTGCCAGCAGCGTAGTTTCCCACCCAGGCAACGAGCAGTACTTC. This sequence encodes CASSVVSHPGNEQYF.